A single T cell receptor beta chain is shown here with its context. The data were obtained in a study of blood T cell repertoires in COVID-19. The overall study: Some COVID-19 samples were acute and others convalescent; all came from the United States, Italy and Spain. In each case, the material was cDNA or gDNA derived from T cells, B-cell-depleted T cells, or PBMCs.

In the original processing: Reference gene primers were amplified, and this amplification served to estimate nucleated cell counts. The assay was immunoSEQ multiplex PCR, and TCRdb's table has in-frame clones only and misses some. V and J calls and clone size come straight from that table; D and trimming were deduced from the DNA. The table includes roughly 200,000 clones, 85% detected once. Germline values: CDR1 SGHAT, CDR2 FQDESV (reference sequence). The V end lost 1 base, the J end lost 5 bases, and 8 bases lay between the germline ends. The CDR3 contains 14 residues. J is TRBJ2-2 and V is TRBV11-1; maybe TRBD1 (6 bases). The specimen sequenced was peripheral blood. The sequence derives from a woman aged 60-70 years with acute or convalescent COVID-19. In DNA form, the CDR3 reads TGTGCCAGCAGCTTAGAAGGGGGTACCGGGGAGCTGTTTTTT. This sequence encodes CASSLEGGTGELFF.